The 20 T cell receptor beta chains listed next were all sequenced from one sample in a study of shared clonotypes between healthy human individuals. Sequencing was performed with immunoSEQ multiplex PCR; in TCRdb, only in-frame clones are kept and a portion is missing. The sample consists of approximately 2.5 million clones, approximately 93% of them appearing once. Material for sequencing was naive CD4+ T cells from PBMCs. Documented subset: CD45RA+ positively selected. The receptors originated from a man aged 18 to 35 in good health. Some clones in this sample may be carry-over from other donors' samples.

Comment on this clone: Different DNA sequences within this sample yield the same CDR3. The CDR3 DNA reads TGCGCCAGCAGCTGGACCGGAGACTACGAGCAGTACTTC. As protein: CASSWTGDYEQYF. The chain joins TRBV5-1 to TRBJ2-7; D ambiguous. CDR1 is SGHRS and CDR2 is YFSETQ in the germline V gene. This CDR3 contains 13 residues. Trimming left V 3 bases short and J 3 bases short, with 10 bases between.

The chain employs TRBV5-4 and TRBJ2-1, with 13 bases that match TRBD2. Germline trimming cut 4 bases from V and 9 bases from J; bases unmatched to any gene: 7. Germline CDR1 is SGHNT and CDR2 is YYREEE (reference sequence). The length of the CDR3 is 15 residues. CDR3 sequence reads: CASSPTSGRSREQFF. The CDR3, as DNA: TGTGCCAGCAGCCCGACTAGCGGGAGGTCACGTGAGCAGTTCTTC.

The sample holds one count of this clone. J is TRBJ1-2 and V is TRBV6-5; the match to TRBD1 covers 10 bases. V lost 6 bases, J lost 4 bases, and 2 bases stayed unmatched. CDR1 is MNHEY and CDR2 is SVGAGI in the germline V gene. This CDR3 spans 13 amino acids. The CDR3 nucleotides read TGTGCCAGCAGGAGGACAGGGGGCTATGGCTACACCTTC. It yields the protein CASRRTGGYGYTF.

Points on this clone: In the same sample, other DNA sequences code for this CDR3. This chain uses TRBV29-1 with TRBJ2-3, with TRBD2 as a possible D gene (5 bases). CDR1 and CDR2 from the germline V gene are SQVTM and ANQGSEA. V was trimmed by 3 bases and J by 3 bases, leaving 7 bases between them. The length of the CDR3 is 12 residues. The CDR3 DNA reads TGCAGCGTTGACGAGGGAACAGATACGCAGTATTTT. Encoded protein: CSVDEGTDTQYF.

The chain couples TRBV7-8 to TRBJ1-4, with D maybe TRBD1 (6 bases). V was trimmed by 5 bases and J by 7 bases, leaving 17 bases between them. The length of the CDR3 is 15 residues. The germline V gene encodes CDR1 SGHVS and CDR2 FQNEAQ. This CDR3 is CASSPHGGLGEKLFF. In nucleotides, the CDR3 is TGTGCCAGCAGCCCTCATGGGGGGCTGGGTGAAAAACTGTTTTTT.

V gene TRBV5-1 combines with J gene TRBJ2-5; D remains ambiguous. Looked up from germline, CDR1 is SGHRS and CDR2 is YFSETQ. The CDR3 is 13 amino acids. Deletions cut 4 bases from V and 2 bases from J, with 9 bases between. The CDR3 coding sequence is TGCGCCAGCAGCCCCCCGGCGCAAGAGACCCAGTACTTC. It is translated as CASSPPAQETQYF. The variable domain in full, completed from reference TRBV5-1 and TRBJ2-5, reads KAGVTQTPRYLIKTRGQQVTLSCSPISGHRSVSWYQQTPGQGLQFLFEYFSETQRNKGNFPGRFSGRQFSNSRSEMNVSTLELGDSALYLCASSPPAQETQYFGPGTRLLVL.

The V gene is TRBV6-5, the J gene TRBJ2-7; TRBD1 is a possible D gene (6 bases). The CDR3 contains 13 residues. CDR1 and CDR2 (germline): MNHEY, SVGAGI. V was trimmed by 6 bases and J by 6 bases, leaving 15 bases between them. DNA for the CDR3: TGTGCCAGCAGGGACAACAGGGTCCGCGAGCAGTACTTC. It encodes CASRDNRVREQYF.

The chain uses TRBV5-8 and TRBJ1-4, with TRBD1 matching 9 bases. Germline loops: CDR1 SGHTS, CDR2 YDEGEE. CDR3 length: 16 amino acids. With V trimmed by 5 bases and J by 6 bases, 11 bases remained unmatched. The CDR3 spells CASSPGQGIIYEKLFF. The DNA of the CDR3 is TGTGCCAGCAGTCCTGGACAGGGGATAATCTATGAAAAACTGTTTTTT.

The CDR3 nucleotides read TGCGCCAGCAGCTTGGGGTTACTGGAGAACGACGAGCAGTACTTC. Amino acid sequence: CASSLGLLENDEQYF. This chain joins TRBV5-1 and TRBJ2-7; D call uncertain. This CDR3 is built from 15 residues. Germline CDR1 and CDR2: SGHRS and YFSETQ. Trimming pared 0 bases from V and 5 bases from J, leaving 15 bases between.

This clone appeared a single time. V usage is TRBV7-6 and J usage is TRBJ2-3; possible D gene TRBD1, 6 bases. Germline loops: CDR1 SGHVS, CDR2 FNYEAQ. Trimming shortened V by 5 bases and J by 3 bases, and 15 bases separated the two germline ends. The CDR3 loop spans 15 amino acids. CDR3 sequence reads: CASSAYREGTDTQYF. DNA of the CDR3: TGTGCCAGCAGCGCATACAGGGAAGGTACAGATACGCAGTATTTT.

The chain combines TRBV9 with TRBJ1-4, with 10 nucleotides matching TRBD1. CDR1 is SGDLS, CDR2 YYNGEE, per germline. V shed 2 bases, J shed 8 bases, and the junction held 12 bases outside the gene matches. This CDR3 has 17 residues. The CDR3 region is CASSVGTGEPRREKLFF. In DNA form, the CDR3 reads TGTGCCAGCAGCGTGGGGACAGGGGAACCTCGGAGGGAAAAACTGTTTTTT. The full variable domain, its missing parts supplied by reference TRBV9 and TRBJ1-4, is DSGVTQTPKHLITATGQRVTLRCSPRSGDLSVYWYQQSLDQGLQFLIQYYNGEERAKGNILERFSAQQFPDLHSELNLSSLELGDSALYFCASSVGTGEPRREKLFFGSGTQLSVL.

The CDR3 loop reads CASSWGLAGAFEQFF. In nucleotides, the CDR3 is TGTGCCAGCAGCTGGGGACTAGCGGGAGCCTTTGAGCAGTTCTTC. This chain uses TRBV5-4 with TRBJ2-1; 14 bases are shared with TRBD2. CDR3 length: 15 residues. From germline, CDR1 is SGHNT and CDR2 YYREEE (reference sequence). The J segment lost 9 bases and the V segment lost 3 bases, leaving 5 bases of the junction unmatched. Filled out from reference TRBV5-4 and TRBJ2-1, the complete variable domain reads ETGVTQSPTHLIKTRGQQVTLRCSSQSGHNTVSWYQQALGQGPQFIFQYYREEENGRGNFPPRFSGLQFPNYSSELNVNALELDDSALYLCASSWGLAGAFEQFFGPGTRLTVL.

CDR3 sequence (DNA): TGCGCCAGCAGCCAAGTTGGGGCAGGACAGGGAATAACGGGCTACACCTTC. This encodes CASSQVGAGQGITGYTF. The chain links TRBV4-1 to TRBJ1-2, with 8 bases identical to TRBD1. V lost 1 base to trimming and J lost 8 bases; unmatched junction nucleotides: 15. The CDR3 runs 17 residues. Germline CDR1 MGHRA, CDR2 YSYEKL.

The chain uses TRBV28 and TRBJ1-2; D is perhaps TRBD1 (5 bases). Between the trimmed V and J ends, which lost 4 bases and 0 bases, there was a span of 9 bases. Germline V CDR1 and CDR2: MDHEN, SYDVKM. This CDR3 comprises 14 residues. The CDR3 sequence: CASSSQGSNYGYTF. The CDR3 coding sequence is TGTGCCAGCAGTTCGCAGGGTTCTAACTATGGCTACACCTTC.

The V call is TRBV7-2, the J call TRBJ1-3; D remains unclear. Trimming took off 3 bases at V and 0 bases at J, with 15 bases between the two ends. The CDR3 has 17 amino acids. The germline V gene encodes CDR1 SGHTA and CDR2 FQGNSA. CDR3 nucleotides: TGTGCCAGCAGCTTGTTGACACTATCGACCTCTGGAAACACCATATATTTT. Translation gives CASSLLTLSTSGNTIYF.

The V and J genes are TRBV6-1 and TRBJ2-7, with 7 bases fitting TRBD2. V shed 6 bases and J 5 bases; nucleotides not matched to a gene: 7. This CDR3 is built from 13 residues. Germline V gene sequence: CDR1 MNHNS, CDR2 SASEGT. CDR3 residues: CASRGEGINEQYF. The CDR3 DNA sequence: TGTGCCAGCAGGGGGGAGGGGATTAACGAGCAGTACTTC.

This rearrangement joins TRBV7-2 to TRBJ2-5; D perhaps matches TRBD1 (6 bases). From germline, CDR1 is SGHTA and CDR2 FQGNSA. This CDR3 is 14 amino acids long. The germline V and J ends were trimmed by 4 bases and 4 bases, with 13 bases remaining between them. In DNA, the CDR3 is TGTGCCAGCAGCTACTACAGGGATGGAGAGACCCAGTACTTC. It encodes CASSYYRDGETQYF.

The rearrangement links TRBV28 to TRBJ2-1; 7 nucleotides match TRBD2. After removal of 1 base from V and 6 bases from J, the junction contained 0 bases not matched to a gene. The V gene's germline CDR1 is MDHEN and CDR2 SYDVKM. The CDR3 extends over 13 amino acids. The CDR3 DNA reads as TGTGCCAGCAGTTTATTAGCGGGCAATGAGCAGTTCTTC. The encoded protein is CASSLLAGNEQFF.

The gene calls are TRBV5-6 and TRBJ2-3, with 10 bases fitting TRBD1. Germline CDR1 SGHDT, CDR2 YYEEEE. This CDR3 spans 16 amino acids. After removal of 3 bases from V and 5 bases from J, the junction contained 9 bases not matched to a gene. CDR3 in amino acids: CASSSGGTGELDTQYF. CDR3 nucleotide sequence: TGTGCCAGCAGCTCGGGTGGGACAGGGGAATTAGATACGCAGTATTTT. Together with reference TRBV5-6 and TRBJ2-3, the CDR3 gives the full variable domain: DAGVTQSPTHLIKTRGQQVTLRCSPKSGHDTVSWYQQALGQGPQFIFQYYEEEERQRGNFPDRFSGHQFPNYSSELNVNALLLGDSALYLCASSSGGTGELDTQYFGPGTRLTVL.

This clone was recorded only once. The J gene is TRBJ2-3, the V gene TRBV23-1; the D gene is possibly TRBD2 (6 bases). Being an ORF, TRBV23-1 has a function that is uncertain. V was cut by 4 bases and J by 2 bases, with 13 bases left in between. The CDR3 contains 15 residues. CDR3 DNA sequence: TGCGCCAGCAGTCGATTTAGCGGCTACACAGATACGCAGTATTTT. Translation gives CASSRFSGYTDTQYF.